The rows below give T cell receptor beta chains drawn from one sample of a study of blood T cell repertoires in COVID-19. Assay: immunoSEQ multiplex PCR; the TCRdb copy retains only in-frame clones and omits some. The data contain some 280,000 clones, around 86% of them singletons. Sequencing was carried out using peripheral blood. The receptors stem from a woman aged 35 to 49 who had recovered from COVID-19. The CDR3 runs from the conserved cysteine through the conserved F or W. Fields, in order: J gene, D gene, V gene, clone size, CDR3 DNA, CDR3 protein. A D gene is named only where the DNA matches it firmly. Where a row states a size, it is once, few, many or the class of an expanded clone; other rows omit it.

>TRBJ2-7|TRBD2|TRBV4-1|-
TGCGCCAGCAGCACCCGTAGCGGGAACTCCTACGAGCAGTACTTC
CASSTRSGNSYEQYF
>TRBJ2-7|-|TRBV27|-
TGTGCCAGCAGTTGGGGTCAGGACTCTTCCTACGAGCAGTACTTC
CASSWGQDSSYEQYF
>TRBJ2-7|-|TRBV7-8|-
TGTGCCAGCAGCTTAGGCAGGAACGAGCAGTACTTC
CASSLGRNEQYF
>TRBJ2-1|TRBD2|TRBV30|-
TGTGCCTGGAGCGGCGGGAGACTGGATGAGCAGTTCTTC
CAWSGGRLDEQFF
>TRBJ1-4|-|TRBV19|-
TGTGCCAGTAGTATTGCGGATCGCGGTAGTGGGGAAAAACTGTTTTTT
CASSIADRGSGEKLFF
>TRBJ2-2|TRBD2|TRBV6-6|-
TGTGCCAGCAGTTACACTAGCGGGAGTGACGGGGAGCTGTTTTTT
CASSYTSGSDGELFF
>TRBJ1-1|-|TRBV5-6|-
TGTGCCAGCAGCTTGGCCTCAGGGACTGAAGCTTTCTTT
CASSLASGTEAFF
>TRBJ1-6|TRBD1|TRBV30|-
TGTGCCTGGAGTGTCAGGGGGGCCGGGGCAGGGGGTAATTCACCCCTCCACTTT
CAWSVRGAGAGGNSPLHF
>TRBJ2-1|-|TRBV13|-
TGTGCCAGCAGTGGAGGGGGCTTAACCTACAATGAGCAGTTCTTC
CASSGGGLTYNEQFF
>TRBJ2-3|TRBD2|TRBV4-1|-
TGCGCCAGCAGCCAGGCAACCGGGACTAGCGGGAGCGAGCGGGATACGCAGTATTTT
CASSQATGTSGSERDTQYF
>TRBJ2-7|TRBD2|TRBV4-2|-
TGTGCCAGCAGCCCGACTAGCGGGAACAACGAGCAGTACTTC
CASSPTSGNNEQYF
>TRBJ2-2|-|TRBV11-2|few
TGTGCCAGCAGCTTAGTAGGAGGAACCAACACCGGGGAGCTGTTTTTT
CASSLVGGTNTGELFF
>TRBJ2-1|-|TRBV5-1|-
TGCGCCAGCAGCACGGGACTGTCCGACGGTGAGCAGTTCTTC
CASSTGLSDGEQFF
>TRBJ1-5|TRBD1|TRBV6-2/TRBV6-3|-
TGTGCCAGCAGTTACTCGGTAGGACAGGGCAATCAGCCCCAGCATTTT
CASSYSVGQGNQPQHF
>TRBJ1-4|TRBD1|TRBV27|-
TGTGCCAGCAGTGACAGGGGGCAGGGGAGTGAAAAACTGTTTTTT
CASSDRGQGSEKLFF
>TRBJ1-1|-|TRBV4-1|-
TGCGCCAGCAGCCTAATTGTGAACACTGAAGCTTTCTTT
CASSLIVNTEAFF
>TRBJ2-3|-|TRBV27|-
TGTGCCAGCAGGCGGGCCGGTGCAGATACGCAGTATTTT
CASRRAGADTQYF
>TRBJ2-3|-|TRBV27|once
TGTGCCAGCAGTTTCTACCCAGATACGCAGTATTTT
CASSFYPDTQYF
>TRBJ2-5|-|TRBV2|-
TGTGCCGGTGCAGACCCGAGGGAGACCCAGTACTTC
CAGADPRETQYF
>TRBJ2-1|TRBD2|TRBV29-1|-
TGCAGCGTTAGGGGTAGCGGGAGGACCCTCGGTGAGCAGTTCTTC
CSVRGSGRTLGEQFF
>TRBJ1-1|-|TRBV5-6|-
TGTGCCAGCAGCTTGGAACAGTCGGTAAACACTGAAGCTTTCTTT
CASSLEQSVNTEAFF
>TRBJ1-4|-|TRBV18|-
TGTGCCAGCTCACGAAGCGCAACTAATGAAAAACTGTTTTTT
CASSRSATNEKLFF
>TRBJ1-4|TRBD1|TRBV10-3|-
TGTGCCATCAGTGAGTCTACAGGGGGGAATGAAAAACTGTTTTTT
CAISESTGGNEKLFF
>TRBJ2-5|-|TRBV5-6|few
TGTGCCAGCAGCTTGCTGGATTGGGAGCAAGAGACCCAGTACTTC
CASSLLDWEQETQYF
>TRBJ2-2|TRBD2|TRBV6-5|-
TGTGCCAGCAGTTACTTAGGTGGCGGGAGGGCCGGGGAGCTGTTTTTT
CASSYLGGGRAGELFF
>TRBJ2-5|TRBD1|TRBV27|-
TGTGCCAGCAGGGGACTTCCCACAGGGGGGACCCAGTACTTC
CASRGLPTGGTQYF
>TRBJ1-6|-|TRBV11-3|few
TGTGCCAGCAGCCGGACAGAGAATAATTCACCCCTCCACTTT
CASSRTENNSPLHF
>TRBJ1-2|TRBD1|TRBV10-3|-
TGTGCCATCAGTGAGTTAACAGGGGGAATAACCGATGGCTACACCTTC
CAISELTGGITDGYTF
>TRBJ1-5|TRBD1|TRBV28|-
TGTGCCAGCAGTGGCGGGACAGGGGAGAGTGTTAGCAATCAGCCCCAGCATTTT
CASSGGTGESVSNQPQHF
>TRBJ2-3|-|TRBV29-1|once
TGCAGCGCCGTGACCTCAGGGTCCTGGGCAGATACGCAGTATTTT
CSAVTSGSWADTQYF
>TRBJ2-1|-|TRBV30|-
TGTGCCTGGAGTCTCGGAGTTGGCAATGAGCAGTTCTTC
CAWSLGVGNEQFF
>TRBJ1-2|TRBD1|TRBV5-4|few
TGTGCCAGCAGCTTGGTAGGGGGCTTAGACTATGGCTACACCTTC
CASSLVGGLDYGYTF
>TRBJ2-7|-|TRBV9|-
TGTGCCAGCAGCGTAGATCCTCTCTCCTACGAGCAGTACTTC
CASSVDPLSYEQYF
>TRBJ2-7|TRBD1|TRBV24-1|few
TGTGCCACCAGTGATCGCCTCCGGACAGGGCTGGAAGAGCAGTACTTC
CATSDRLRTGLEEQYF
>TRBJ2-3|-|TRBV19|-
TGTGCCAGTAGTATGGGGACCGGAGGGGATACGCAGTATTTT
CASSMGTGGDTQYF
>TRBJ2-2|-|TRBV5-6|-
TGTGCCAGCAGCCTGCGGTCGGACTACTACACCGGGGAGCTGTTTTTT
CASSLRSDYYTGELFF
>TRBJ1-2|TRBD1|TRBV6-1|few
TGTGCCAGCAGTGATCCGCAGGGGGCAAACTATGGCTACACCTTC
CASSDPQGANYGYTF
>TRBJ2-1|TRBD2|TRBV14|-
TGTGCCAGCAGCCAAGTCTCCGGGACTAGCGGGAGCGGTGTGCAGTTCTTC
CASSQVSGTSGSGVQFF
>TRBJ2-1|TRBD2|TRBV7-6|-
TGTGCCAGCAGCTTAGCAGGACCTACTAGCGGGAGGGCCGATGAGCAGTTCTTC
CASSLAGPTSGRADEQFF
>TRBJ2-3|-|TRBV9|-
TGTGCCAGCAGCCCCTCCCCCGGAGATACGCAGTATTTT
CASSPSPGDTQYF
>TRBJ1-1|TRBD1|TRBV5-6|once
TGTGCCAGCAGCTCGGGACAGGCGAACACTGAAGCTTTCTTT
CASSSGQANTEAFF